The clone carrying this T cell receptor beta chain is labeled medium-sized. What it binds is unknown. This could be a read error, since a much larger clone is one nucleotide away. Germline V lookup: CDR1 MNHEY, CDR2 SMNVEV (reference sequence). Unmatched junction bases numbered 10, after V lost 6 bases and J lost 2 bases. The CDR3 runs to 15 residues. The data derive from a study of T-cell memory formation after mild COVID-19. TCRdb used MiXCR to reprocess the 5' RACE reads, holding one entry per CDR3 protein. The data hold around 300,000 distinct CDR3 sequences, with approximately 14% observed a single time. Study conclusions and caveats: Contracting clones from day 15 to 85 showed balanced CD4/CD8; later expanders favored CD4+.

The chain carries TRBV27 and TRBJ2-7, with 7 bases matching TRBD2. This clonotype originated in a young man who had mild COVID-19 (a few samples of this study predate the infection). Cell type and time point are not known. The sequenced material came from PBMCs or a T cell subset sorted from them (not recorded which). Here the CDR3 reads CASSHWGGTPYEQYF. CDR3 DNA: TGTGCCAGCAGCCACTGGGGGGGTACGCCCTACGAGCAGTACTTC.